The 12 T cell receptor beta chains given below trace back to one sample, sequenced in a study of CD8 T cells in ankylosing spondylitis. TCRdb re-called the 5' RACE reads with MiXCR, one entry per CDR3 protein. The sample has a few hundred thousand distinct CDR3 sequences, less than 25% seen once. Material: blood, either unsorted or a sorted T cell fraction (not recorded which). The receptors stem from a female donor with ankylosing spondylitis or in good health (not recorded which).

The chain joins TRBV29-1 to TRBJ2-3; 11 bases are a match to TRBD2. Germline V gene sequence: CDR1 SQVTM, CDR2 ANQGSEA. The junction had 9 bases not matched to a gene; V was cut back by 8 bases and J by 5 bases. This CDR3 has 14 residues. The chain's CDR3 is CSITTSGRLDTQYF. In nucleotides, the CDR3 is TGCAGCATAACTACTAGCGGGAGATTAGATACGCAGTATTTT.

The V call is TRBV6-2 or TRBV6-3, the J call TRBJ2-7; D is unresolved. In germline, CDR1 is MNHEY, CDR2 SVGEGT. With 0 bases removed from V and 4 bases from J, the gap between germline ends came to 13 bases. The CDR3 is made up of 15 amino acids. The CDR3 loop reads CASSYSSGDLYEQYF. The CDR3 DNA is TGTGCCAGCAGTTACTCTTCTGGAGACCTTTACGAGCAGTACTTC.

CDR3 in amino acids: CASSLAIGTGRDEQYF. The CDR3 bases are TGTGCCAGCAGCTTAGCAATCGGGACAGGGAGGGACGAGCAGTACTTC. The V and J genes are TRBV7-8 and TRBJ2-7; the match to TRBD1 covers 9 bases. Germline lookup yields CDR1 SGHVS and CDR2 FQNEAQ. There are 16 residues in the CDR3. V was clipped by 0 bases and J by 5 bases; unmatched bases: 8.

This clonotype was seen ten or more times. The chain carries TRBV20-1 and TRBJ2-7; TRBD1 agrees at 7 bases. Trimming cost V 3 bases and J 3 bases; bases outside gene matches: 8. From germline, CDR1 is DFQATT and CDR2 SNEGSKA (reference sequence). This CDR3 comprises 14 residues. In nucleotides, the CDR3 is TGCAGTGCTAGTCATCCGGGACAGATCTACGAGCAGTACTTC. Amino acid sequence: CSASHPGQIYEQYF.

This clonotype showed up just a few times. The chain uses TRBV2 and TRBJ2-7; 8 bases are a match to TRBD2. CDR1 is SNHLY, CDR2 FYNNEI, per germline. The CDR3 is 11 residues long. V lost 7 bases, J lost 9 bases, and 5 bases stayed unmatched. CDR3 coding DNA: TGTGCCAGCACTATGGCGGGAGGGCAGTACTTC. It encodes CASTMAGGQYF.

This sequence joins TRBV5-5 and TRBJ2-1, with TRBD2 matching 12 bases. The CDR3 contains 16 residues. CDR1 is SGHKS, CDR2 YYEKEE, per germline (reference sequence). With V trimmed by 5 bases and J by 5 bases, 8 bases remained unmatched. In nucleotides, the CDR3 is TGTGCCAGCAGGACGACTAGCGGGAGTGGGAACAATGAGCAGTTCTTC. Translation: CASRTTSGSGNNEQFF.

This clonotype was counted a few times. This rearrangement joins TRBV6-5 to TRBJ1-2; possibly TRBD1 for D (5 bases). This CDR3 contains 14 residues. Germline CDR1 MNHEY, CDR2 SVGAGI. With 2 bases removed from V and 3 bases from J, the gap between germline ends came to 10 bases. CDR3 DNA sequence: TGTGCCAGCAGTTACCGGAGGGGTGACTATGGCTACACCTTC. Encoded protein: CASSYRRGDYGYTF.

This clonotype was seen repeatedly, ten times or more. The V call is TRBV29-1, the J call TRBJ2-1; TRBD1 aligns across 8 bases. Germline V gene data show CDR1 as SQVTM and CDR2 as ANQGSEA. J gave up 10 bases and V 4 bases, and 6 bases lay outside the gene matches. The CDR3 is made up of 12 amino acids. CDR3 amino acids: CSVGTGSTEQFF. The CDR3 nucleotides are TGCAGCGTTGGGACAGGGTCCACGGAGCAGTTCTTC.

This clonotype was counted a few times. The chain has TRBV6-2 or TRBV6-3 and TRBJ2-7; maybe TRBD2 (6 bases). The germline CDR1 and CDR2 sequences are MNHEY and SVGEGT. The CDR3 loop spans 14 amino acids. CDR3 region: CASTGPGGSYEQYF. The CDR3 bases are TGTGCGTCCACCGGCCCCGGAGGGTCCTACGAGCAGTACTTC.

There are a few counts of this clonotype. The gene calls are TRBV7-3 and TRBJ2-1, with D possibly matching TRBD2 (5 bases). V dropped 5 bases and J dropped 15 bases, with 8 bases sitting between them. Germline CDR1 SGHTA, CDR2 FQGTGA. The CDR3 length is 9 residues. CDR3 sequence: CASSLRGFF. The CDR3 DNA reads as TGTGCCAGCAGCCTACGGGGGTTCTTC.

This clonotype was picked up a small number of times. This rearrangement joins TRBV18 to TRBJ2-1; D uncertain. Germline V gene data show CDR1 as KGHSH and CDR2 as LQKENI. V was pared by 1 base and J by 6 bases, with 7 bases between. This CDR3 comprises 13 residues. DNA of the CDR3: TGTGCCAGCTCACCACAACCAGTCAATGAGCAGTTCTTC. Amino acid sequence: CASSPQPVNEQFF. The complete variable domain, with remaining parts taken from reference TRBV18 and TRBJ2-1, reads NAGVMQNPRHLVRRRGQEARLRCSPMKGHSHVYWYRQLPEEGLKFMVYLQKENIIDESGMPKERFSAEFPKEGPSILRIQQVVRGDSAAYFCASSPQPVNEQFFGPGTRLTVL.

CDR3 sequence reads: CSAPTSARYNEQFF. CDR3 DNA: TGCAGTGCGCCGACTAGCGCGCGGTACAATGAGCAGTTCTTC. The genes are TRBV20-1 and TRBJ2-1; the match to TRBD2 covers 8 bases. V lost 6 bases to trimming and J lost 4 bases; unmatched junction nucleotides: 8. The length of the CDR3 is 14 residues. Germline CDR1 DFQATT, CDR2 SNEGSKA (reference sequence).